What follows describes a single TCR beta chain. What this receptor recognizes is not known. Per-base quality was not reported, and no clone a single base away is much larger than it. The sample comes from a study of OX40 agonist ivuxolimab in advanced cancers. Concerning the study at large: Ivuxolimab, which targeted the costimulatory receptor OX40 (CD134), was an agonistic, fully human IgG2 monoclonal antibody. Intravenous ivuxolimab was administered to patients every 2 weeks at six dose levels: 0.01, 0.1, 0.3, 1.5, 3 and 10 mg/kg. Of the approximately 53 patients in dose escalation, about 20 had hepatocellular carcinoma, some 15 had melanoma, 9 had renal cell carcinoma and 9 had head and neck cancer. The dose-escalation cohort was 82.7% male with a mean age of about 58 years, ranging from 23 to 79. Prior anti-PD-1, anti-PD-L1 or anti-CTLA-4 therapy was permitted, and checkpoint inhibitors had been received by roughly 42% of dose-escalation patients. Partial responses were achieved by three dose-escalation patients, of whom one had hepatocellular carcinoma and two had cutaneous melanoma. The point of sequencing TCRbeta in the periphery was to test whether ivuxolimab changed TCR sequence diversity and drove clonal T-cell expansion. The monotherapy dose-escalation portion (N of about 50 patients) of the phase I ivuxolimab trial is reported in the paper.

General study outcomes and caveats: On average, CD8+ T cells showed more expanded clones than CD4+ T cells after ivuxolimab. The antigen specificity of the clonally expanded peripheral T cells was not determined. Partial responders in the 0.1-3.0 mg/kg groups had among the lowest normalized peripheral clonal expansion, especially among CD8+ T cells. At doses from 0.1 to 3.0 mg/kg, clonal expansion was seen in both CD4+ and CD8+ blood T cells between baseline and week 6. Low levels of normalized T-cell clonal expansion were also seen in some nonresponding patients.

To sequence the TCRbeta CDR3 region, genomic DNA was isolated from the sorted cells. The immunoSEQ Assay was used for sequencing of TCRbeta CDR3 regions. Drawn from immuneACCESS, this table holds only the in-frame rearrangements with V and J called that TCRdb kept. Clones are partly lost; checked studies trace under half to an unresolved V gene and leave the rest unexplained. Counted in this sample were 78,000 or so clones; roughly nine tenths of them appeared once. The ten largest clones capture roughly 2.8% of the sample. Via the germline V gene, CDR1 is SGHRS and CDR2 YFSETQ. The junction carries 5 bases between V and J, which are trimmed by 0 bases and 5 bases respectively. The CDR3, from cysteine to phenylalanine, totals 13 residues. The CDR3 DNA has 39 bases and is translated from base 1. Patients with autoimmune disease history or receiving systemic immunosuppression were excluded from the trial. Peripheral blood for TCR sequencing was collected from all dose cohorts at baseline, on cycle 4 day 1, and on cycle 7 day 1. Samples came from an open-label, multicenter, first-in-human phase I dose-escalation trial of ivuxolimab. Adults with locally advanced or metastatic melanoma, renal cell carcinoma, hepatocellular carcinoma or head and neck squamous cell carcinoma were enrolled in the trial. Before TCR sequencing, CD4+ T cells and CD8+ T cells from peripheral blood were sorted into separate populations.

The V gene is TRBV5-1 and the J gene is TRBJ2-2; no confident D gene assignment can be made. The source was CD4+ or CD8+ T cells sorted from blood, collected in a trial of the OX40 agonist ivuxolimab. This TCR was sampled from an adult with an advanced solid tumor such as melanoma, head and neck, liver or kidney cancer. In nucleotide form, the sequence is TGCGCCAGCAGCTTGGACGGAACCGGGGAGCTGTTTTTT. Its coded protein is CASSLDGTGELFF.